This TCR beta chain came from a study of monozygotic twins with inflammatory bowel disease. Study observations and caveats: Some repertoire variability may stem from patients' differing immunosuppressive treatments. By inverse Simpson index, TCRbeta diversity was lower in IBD patients than in healthy co-twins. Perhaps reflecting limited power, concordant and discordant twins did not differ in repertoire similarity.

The CDR3 totals 16 residues. Per the germline V gene, CDR1 is MRHNA and CDR2 is SNTAGT. To note about this clonotype: As yet, its antigen is unknown.

After re-calling the 5' RACE reads, TCRdb lists one entry per CDR3 protein, DNA absent. Reported are some 440,000 distinct CDR3 sequences; the ten largest clones contain 2% to 3%. The specimen was blood. The chain joins TRBV6-4 to TRBJ2-1; TCRdb calls TRBD1, which cannot be checked without DNA. This TCR was sampled from a human donor with ulcerative colitis or Crohn's disease, or a healthy co-twin of an affected twin (not recorded which). CDR3 sequence reads: CASSPGGGHPLNEQFF.